Presented here are 16 T cell receptor beta chains from one specimen sequenced in a study of blood T cells in healthy people across ages. Primers used in a second PCR of roughly 6 to 11 cycles were a sample-barcoded 5' primer and a J-beta primer mix. One entry per CDR3 protein results from TCRdb running MiXCR on the 5' RACE reads. This sample has almost 550,000 distinct CDR3 sequences; 24% occur once, and the top ten carry around 10%. A further study also used this sample, focusing on T cells of mothers and their children.

Source material: blood. The receptors were sampled from a boy younger than 18 in good health.

This clonotype was picked up a small number of times. The chain recombines TRBV4-1 with TRBJ2-7; D possibly corresponds to TRBD1 (5 bases). The CDR3 sequence is 15 residues long. Germline CDR1 MGHRA, CDR2 YSYEKL. Trimming pared 3 bases from V and 2 bases from J, leaving 14 bases between. CDR3 bases: TGCGCCAGCAGCCACCCCAGGGCAGGGCCCTACGAGCAGTACTTC. Translated: CASSHPRAGPYEQYF.

This clonotype was counted only a few times. The V call is TRBV28, the J call TRBJ2-3, with 9 positions matching TRBD2. This CDR3 spans 19 amino acids. CDR1 is MDHEN, CDR2 SYDVKM, per germline. V was clipped by 3 bases and J by 2 bases; unmatched bases: 15. The CDR3 sequence: CASSFSGRTSLLNTDTQYF. For the CDR3, the DNA is TGTGCCAGCAGTTTCAGCGGGAGGACCTCCCTTCTCAACACAGATACGCAGTATTTT.

The chain joins TRBV12-3 or TRBV12-4 to TRBJ2-5; D is perhaps TRBD1 (5 bases). CDR3 length: 15 residues. V was shortened by 3 bases and J by 2 bases, with 13 bases between the two germline ends. This CDR3 reads CASSFSQGGQETQYF. The CDR3 bases are TGTGCCAGCAGTTTCTCGCAGGGTGGGCAAGAGACCCAGTACTTC.

The rearrangement uses TRBV27 and TRBJ2-5; a possible D gene is TRBD2 (6 bases). The J call is doubtful: the DNA matches TRBJ2-7 better. In germline, CDR1 is MNHEY, CDR2 SMNVEV (reference sequence). This CDR3 contains 16 residues. CDR3 residues: CASRSGPLLSGYEQYF. CDR3 nucleotide sequence: TGTGCCAGCAGGAGTGGGCCCCTCCTTAGCGGCTACGAGCAGTACTTC.

The V gene is TRBV4-3, the J gene TRBJ2-3, with D unclear. Trimming shortened V by 0 bases and J by 2 bases, and 18 bases separated the two germline ends. The CDR3 contains 18 residues. The V gene's germline CDR1 is LGHNA and CDR2 YSLEER. The CDR3 sequence: CASSQDRRPRPPTDTQYF. The CDR3 nucleotides are TGCGCCAGCAGCCAAGATCGGCGACCTCGGCCACCCACAGATACGCAGTATTTT.

This clonotype appeared a few times. The junction departs from the called germline gene at one end, perhaps through a read error. The rearrangement links TRBV12-3 or TRBV12-4 to TRBJ1-5; 11 bases are shared with TRBD1. The CDR3 runs to 13 residues. The CDR3 sequence is CANSSGTGGVQHF. CDR3 nucleotide sequence: TGTGCCAACAGTTCAGGGACAGGGGGGGTCCAGCATTTT.

This clonotype was seen more than once but under ten times. The chain links TRBV3-1 to TRBJ1-3; D gene unclear. Germline V lookup: CDR1 LGHDT, CDR2 YNNKEL (reference sequence). CDR3 length: 14 residues. V was trimmed by 1 base and J by 0 bases, leaving 4 bases between them. CDR3 sequence (DNA): TGTGCCAGCAGCCAAGTGGCCTCTGGAAACACCATATATTTT. Protein sequence: CASSQVASGNTIYF.

This clonotype was seen only a few times. The chain has TRBV3-1 and TRBJ2-1; D possibly corresponds to TRBD2 (6 bases). TRBJ2-7 matches the DNA end more closely, so the J call is doubtful. Germline V lookup: CDR1 LGHDT, CDR2 YNNKEL (reference sequence). This CDR3 comprises 13 residues. In DNA form, the CDR3 reads TGTGCCAGCAGCCGGGGACTGGGCTACGAGCAGTACTTC. Translating it yields CASSRGLGYEQYF.

This chain links TRBV5-1 with TRBJ2-5, with D uncertain. V lost 4 bases to trimming and J lost 5 bases, with 15 bases between them. Germline V gene data show CDR1 as SGHRS and CDR2 as YFSETQ. The CDR3 runs 14 residues. The CDR3 DNA follows: TGCGCCAGCAGCCCGGGTGAGCCTGAGGAGACCCAGTACTTC. Residues: CASSPGEPEETQYF.

The chain employs TRBV28 and TRBJ2-7, with 11 bases aligning to TRBD1. The CDR3 has 15 residues. Trimming removed 7 bases from V and 5 bases from J; junction bases left unmatched: 10. Looked up from germline, CDR1 is MDHEN and CDR2 is SYDVKM. CDR3 loop: CASNSAGTGGNEQYF. In DNA form, the CDR3 reads TGTGCCAGCAATTCGGCCGGGACAGGGGGAAACGAGCAGTACTTC. Full variable domain (outside the CDR3, taken from reference TRBV28 and TRBJ2-7): DVKVTQSSRYLVKRTGEKVFLECVQDMDHENMFWYRQDPGLGLRLIYFSYDVKMKEKGDIPEGYSVSREKKERFSLILESASTNQTSMYLCASNSAGTGGNEQYFGPGTRLTVT.

This clonotype showed up just a few times. This chain uses TRBV14 with TRBJ2-7; D possibly matches TRBD1 or TRBD2 (5 bases each). The J call is in doubt because the DNA end fits TRBJ2-1 better. The CDR3 contains 14 residues. Germline loops: CDR1 SGHDN, CDR2 FVKESK. CDR3 nucleotide sequence: TGTGCCAGCAGCCCGTTTTTGAGGGGCAATGAGCAGTTCTTC. Protein product: CASSPFLRGNEQFF.

This clonotype came up a few times. The chain couples TRBV5-5 to TRBJ2-5; the D is unclear. The V and J ends lost 4 bases and 2 bases respectively, with 18 bases between them. Germline CDR1 reads SGHKS; CDR2 reads YYEKEE (reference sequence). The CDR3 extends over 16 amino acids. The CDR3 DNA follows: TGTGCCAGCAGCCCAGTAGGTGGTAGCACACAAGAGACCCAGTACTTC. Residues: CASSPVGGSTQETQYF.

This clonotype came up a few times. The chain combines TRBV28 with TRBJ1-1; no clear D. CDR1 is MDHEN and CDR2 is SYDVKM in the germline V gene. CDR3 size: 13 residues. V gave up 3 bases and J gave up 5 bases, with 10 bases separating them. CDR3 residues: CASSFGRRTEAFF. The CDR3 DNA is TGTGCCAGCAGTTTCGGGCGGCGGACTGAAGCTTTCTTT. Full variable domain (missing parts from reference TRBV28 and TRBJ1-1): DVKVTQSSRYLVKRTGEKVFLECVQDMDHENMFWYRQDPGLGLRLIYFSYDVKMKEKGDIPEGYSVSREKKERFSLILESASTNQTSMYLCASSFGRRTEAFFGQGTRLTVV.

The chain links TRBV6-2 or TRBV6-3 to TRBJ2-5; 7 nucleotides agree with TRBD1. The DNA end is more similar to TRBJ2-1, so the J call may be wrong. There are 14 residues in the CDR3. The germline gives CDR1 MNHEY, CDR2 SVGEGT. The CDR3 sequence is CASRPRQGYNEQFF. Written as DNA, the CDR3 is TGTGCCAGCAGGCCGAGACAGGGCTACAATGAGCAGTTCTTC.

This clonotype turned up a few times. The chain is built from TRBV28 and TRBJ2-5, with D perhaps TRBD1 or TRBD2 (5 bases each). The better agreement between TRBJ2-7 and the DNA end casts doubt on the J call. Germline V gene sequence: CDR1 MDHEN, CDR2 SYDVKM. This CDR3 has 15 amino acids. CDR3 nucleotide sequence: TGTGCCAGCAGTTTATTGGGGGAAAGCTCCTACGAGCAGTACTTC. Protein sequence: CASSLLGESSYEQYF.

The chain joins TRBV7-2 to TRBJ2-5, with D tentatively TRBD1 (5 bases). In germline, CDR1 is SGHTA, CDR2 FQGNSA. The ends were cut back, 5 bases at V and 9 bases at J, with 16 bases in the middle. This CDR3 comprises 13 residues. Here the CDR3 reads CASSLPAWGPQYF. Here the CDR3 DNA reads TGTGCCAGCAGCCTCCCCGCTTGGGGCCCCCAGTACTTC.